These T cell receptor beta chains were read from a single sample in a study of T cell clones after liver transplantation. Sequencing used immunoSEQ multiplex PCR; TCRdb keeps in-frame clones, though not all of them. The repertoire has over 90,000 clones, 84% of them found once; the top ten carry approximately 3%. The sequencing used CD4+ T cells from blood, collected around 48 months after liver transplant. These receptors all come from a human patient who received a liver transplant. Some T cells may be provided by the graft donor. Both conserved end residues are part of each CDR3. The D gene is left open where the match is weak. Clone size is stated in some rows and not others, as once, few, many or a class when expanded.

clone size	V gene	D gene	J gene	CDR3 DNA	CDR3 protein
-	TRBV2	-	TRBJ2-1	TGTGCCAGCAGTGCCCGTTCCTACAATGAGCAGTTCTTC	CASSARSYNEQFF
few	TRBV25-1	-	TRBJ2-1	TGTGCCAGCAGTGACCTGAGTGAGAAGCGCAATGAGCAGTTCTTC	CASSDLSEKRNEQFF
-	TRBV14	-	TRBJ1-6	TGTGCCAGCAGCCAAGACCCGTCCTCGGCACCCCTCCACTTT	CASSQDPSSAPLHF
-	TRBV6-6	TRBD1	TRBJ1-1	TGTGCCAGTCACATCGACAGGGTCACTGAAGCTTTCTTT	CASHIDRVTEAFF
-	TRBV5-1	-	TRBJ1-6	TGCGCCAGCAGCTTGGGAGCTTCTGGGAATTCACCCCTCCACTTT	CASSLGASGNSPLHF
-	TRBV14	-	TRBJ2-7	TGTGCCAGCAGCCCGACGGTACCAATCTACGAGCAGTACTTC	CASSPTVPIYEQYF
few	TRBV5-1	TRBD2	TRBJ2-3	TGCGCCAGCAGGTCTCAAGCGGGAGCCAGCACAGATACGCAGTATTTT	CASRSQAGASTDTQYF
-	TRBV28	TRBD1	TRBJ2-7	TGTGCCAGCAGTTTAGGACAGGGGACCTACGAGCAGTACTTC	CASSLGQGTYEQYF
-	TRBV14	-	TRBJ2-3	TGTGCCAGCAGCCAAGGCTGGGCGACGGATACGCAGTATTTT	CASSQGWATDTQYF
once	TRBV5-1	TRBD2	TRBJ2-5	TGCGCCAGCAGCCGTCGACTAGCGGGAGTGGAGACCCAGTACTTC	CASSRRLAGVETQYF
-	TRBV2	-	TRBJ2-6	TGTGCCAGCAGTGCATTTAGTTTACAAAGTCGGGCCAACGTCCTGACTTTC	CASSAFSLQSRANVLTF
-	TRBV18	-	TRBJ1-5	TGTGCCAGCGCGGCCGGTTTTTATAGCAATCAGCCCCAGCATTTT	CASAAGFYSNQPQHF
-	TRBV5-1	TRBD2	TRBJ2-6	TGCGCCAGCAGCTTCCCGCTAGCGGGATCTGGGGCCAACGTCCTGACTTTC	CASSFPLAGSGANVLTF
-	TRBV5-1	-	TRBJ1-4	TGCGCCAGCAGCTTGGCCGGAAATGAAAAACTGTTTTTT	CASSLAGNEKLFF
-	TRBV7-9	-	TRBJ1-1	TGTGCCAGCAGCGCCCGAGGGACGACGGGCACTGAAGCTTTCTTT	CASSARGTTGTEAFF